This T cell receptor (beta chain) was captured in a study of cytotoxic CD8 clonotypes in ibrutinib-treated CLL. The germline V gene encodes CDR1 LNHDA and CDR2 SQIVND (reference sequence). This CDR3 spans 14 amino acids. With 4 bases clipped from V and 5 bases from J, the junction kept 5 bases outside the gene matches. Libraries were prepared by immunoSEQ multiplex PCR; TCRdb keeps only in-frame clonotypes and omits some of them. The sample carries some 140,000 clones, under 95% recorded once. The chain links TRBV19 to TRBJ2-5; 9 nucleotides line up with TRBD1. The source of this sequence is a human donor with chronic lymphocytic leukemia. The sequenced sample was PBMCs, obtained after 12 months of ibrutinib treatment. Here the CDR3 reads CASSRSGTGETQYF. The CDR3 DNA reads as TGTGCCAGTAGTAGGTCCGGGACAGGGGAGACCCAGTACTTC.